Included here is one T cell receptor (beta chain) sequence, with context. The sample belongs to a study of blood T cell repertoires in COVID-19. Method: immunoSEQ multiplex PCR; TCRdb's copy keeps in-frame clones and lacks some. The sample lists some 300,000 clones, about nine tenths occurring once. Germline CDR1 and CDR2: MNHEY and SVGAGI. Trimming cost V 2 bases and J 4 bases; bases outside gene matches: 7. CDR3 length: 16 residues. The sequenced material came from PBMCs or T cells enriched from blood (not recorded which). The chain links TRBV6-5 to TRBJ1-2; 10 positions agree with TRBD1. The sequence was obtained from a woman aged 40 to 50 who had recovered from COVID-19. The CDR3 region is CASSYTRTGGGYGYTF. For the CDR3, the DNA is TGTGCCAGCAGTTACACCAGGACAGGGGGGGGCTATGGCTACACCTTC.